The 28 T cell receptor beta chains given below trace back to one sample, sequenced in a study of blood T cell repertoires in COVID-19 (dated by TCRdb to the early 2020s). Preparation of the library involved the immunoSEQ multiplex PCR assay. Drawn from immuneACCESS, this table holds only the in-frame rearrangements with V and J called that TCRdb kept. Clones are partly lost; checked studies trace under half to an unresolved V gene and leave the rest unexplained. The sample table holds 110,000 to 150,000 clones, of which about 79% were seen once. The biggest ten clones account for about 3% of the sample. The sample consisted of peripheral blood. These receptors were taken from a woman older than 75 with acute or convalescent COVID-19.

The rearrangement links TRBV29-1 to TRBJ1-1; 9 bases match TRBD1. V was pared by 1 base and J by 5 bases, with 8 bases of the junction left unmatched. The V gene's germline CDR1 is SQVTM and CDR2 ANQGSEA. The CDR3 sequence is 15 residues long. The CDR3 sequence is CSVEAADRGGTEAFF. The CDR3 DNA sequence: TGCAGCGTTGAAGCTGCGGACAGGGGAGGAACTGAAGCTTTCTTT.

The chain carries TRBV5-1 and TRBJ1-1, with 7 bases matching TRBD1. The CDR3 is 17 residues long. V lost 2 bases and J lost 5; bases outside the gene matches: 15. Germline lookup yields CDR1 SGHRS and CDR2 YFSETQ. The CDR3 bases are TGCGCCAGCAGCTTTTTGGGGACAGCCTCGATAGGGACTGAAGCTTTCTTT. Translated: CASSFLGTASIGTEAFF.

This clone has more than one count but fewer than ten. The genes are TRBV2 and TRBJ2-1, with 11 bases identical to TRBD2. Germline V gene sequence: CDR1 SNHLY, CDR2 FYNNEI. Trimming cost V 5 bases and J 0 bases; bases outside gene matches: 6. The CDR3 sequence is 17 residues long. The CDR3 bases are TGTGCCAGCAGTCGTCTTCTAGCGGGGGGCTCCTACAATGAGCAGTTCTTC. This sequence encodes CASSRLLAGGSYNEQFF. Complete variable domain (other parts from reference TRBV2 and TRBJ2-1): EPEVTQTPSHQVTQMGQEVILRCVPISNHLYFYWYRQILGQKVEFLVSFYNNEISEKSEIFDDQFSVERPDGSNFTLKIRSTKLEDSAMYFCASSRLLAGGSYNEQFFGPGTRLTVL.

The V and J genes are TRBV19 and TRBJ1-3; maybe TRBD1 (6 bases). V lost 9 bases and J lost 2, with 14 bases in between. The germline CDR1 and CDR2 sequences are LNHDA and SQIVND (reference sequence). There are 14 residues in the CDR3. The CDR3 region has the DNA TGTGCCAGCGCCCCGAACAGGGCTGGAAACACCATATATTTT. Its translation: CASAPNRAGNTIYF.

The CDR3, as DNA: TGTGCCAGCAGCTTAGTGTGGGGCGACCTTAATCAGCCCCAGCATTTT. It is translated as CASSLVWGDLNQPQHF. The chain recombines TRBV7-8 with TRBJ1-5; D perhaps matches TRBD1 (5 bases). Germline V CDR1 and CDR2: SGHVS, FQNEAQ. Deletions cut 1 base from V and 4 bases from J, with 14 bases between. CDR3 size: 16 residues.

DNA for the CDR3: TGTGCCAGCAGCTTAGATGGGGGGAACCAGCCCCAGCATTTT. Translating gives CASSLDGGNQPQHF. J is TRBJ1-5 and V is TRBV11-2; TRBD1 might be the D (5 bases). Trimming left V 0 bases short and J 7 bases short, with 10 bases between. The CDR3 is 14 residues long. Germline V gives CDR1 SGHAT, CDR2 FQNNGV.

The chain has TRBV2 and TRBJ2-7, with D possibly matching TRBD2 (5 bases). The germline CDR1 and CDR2 sequences are SNHLY and FYNNEI. The CDR3 has 13 residues. The V and J ends lost 6 bases and 1 base respectively, with 10 bases between them. The CDR3 nucleotides are TGTGCCAGCAGCGAATGGGAGTCCTACGAGCAGTACTTC. Translation: CASSEWESYEQYF.

The chain uses TRBV5-4 and TRBJ1-2; the D gene is possibly TRBD1 (6 bases). V lost 7 bases and J lost 4, with 11 bases in between. This CDR3 is 12 amino acids long. Germline V gives CDR1 SGHNT, CDR2 YYREEE (reference sequence). The CDR3: CASQGQSYGYTF. In DNA form, the CDR3 reads TGTGCCAGCCAAGGACAGAGCTATGGCTACACCTTC.

In regard to this clone: One end of the junction does not line up with germline, which may come from a read error. V gene TRBV27 combines with J gene TRBJ2-7; TRBD1 matches 8 bases. The CDR3 runs to 15 residues. Per the germline V gene, CDR1 is MNHEY and CDR2 is SMNVEV (reference sequence). The CDR3 sequence is CASSLRQGFSHEQYF. The CDR3 bases are TGTGCCAGCAGTTTACGACAGGGGTTCTCCCACGAGCAGTACTTC.

This clone was detected once. V gene TRBV5-1 combines with J gene TRBJ2-5; D ambiguous. Trimming removed 4 bases at V and 2 bases at J, with 3 bases between. The CDR3 spans 11 residues. CDR1 SGHRS and CDR2 YFSETQ come from the germline V gene. This CDR3 reads CASSEQETQYF. The CDR3 bases are TGCGCCAGCAGCGAGCAAGAGACCCAGTACTTC.

V gene TRBV7-3 combines with J gene TRBJ1-1, with 8 bases aligning to TRBD1. From germline, CDR1 is SGHTA and CDR2 FQGTGA. This CDR3 comprises 15 residues. Trimming cost V 2 bases and J 1 base; bases outside gene matches: 3. CDR3 sequence reads: CASSLQGARNTEAFF. The CDR3 nucleotides read TGTGCCAGCAGCTTACAGGGGGCAAGGAACACTGAAGCTTTCTTT.

The chain recombines TRBV4-1 with TRBJ2-1; TRBD2 aligns across 10 bases. V trimming: 2 bases; J trimming: 7 bases; junction bases outside the gene matches: 11. The CDR3 is 17 amino acids. CDR1 is MGHRA and CDR2 is YSYEKL in the germline V gene. DNA for the CDR3: TGCGCCAGCAGCCAATTGGCCACAGCGGGGGGGCATAATGAGCAGTTCTTC. Residues: CASSQLATAGGHNEQFF.

CDR3 in DNA: TGTGCCAGCTCACCACGAGATAACACTGAAGCTTTCTTT. Encoded protein: CASSPRDNTEAFF. The chain is built from TRBV18 and TRBJ1-1, with D unresolved. Germline V gene sequence: CDR1 KGHSH, CDR2 LQKENI. V was shortened by 1 base and J by 2 bases, with 5 bases between the two germline ends. This CDR3 region has 13 residues.

V is TRBV5-1 and J is TRBJ1-2, with TRBD1 identical over 7 bases. V trimming: 5 bases; J trimming: 3 bases; junction bases outside the gene matches: 7. In germline, CDR1 is SGHRS, CDR2 YFSETQ. This CDR3 is 14 amino acids long. CDR3 nucleotides: TGCGCCAGCAGAACCGGGACAGCAGACTATGGCTACACCTTC. Its translation: CASRTGTADYGYTF. The complete variable domain, with remaining parts taken from reference TRBV5-1 and TRBJ1-2, reads KAGVTQTPRYLIKTRGQQVTLSCSPISGHRSVSWYQQTPGQGLQFLFEYFSETQRNKGNFPGRFSGRQFSNSRSEMNVSTLELGDSALYLCASRTGTADYGYTFGSGTRLTVV.

The sample holds one count of this clone. CDR3 amino acids: CASSLEAGASGYTF. The CDR3 DNA reads TGCGCCAGCAGCTTGGAGGCGGGGGCGAGTGGCTACACCTTC. This chain joins TRBV5-1 and TRBJ1-2; TRBD1 is a possible D gene (6 bases). V lost 0 bases, J lost 7 bases, and 13 bases lay in between. CDR1 and CDR2 from the germline V gene are SGHRS and YFSETQ. The CDR3 runs 14 residues.

The chain couples TRBV9 to TRBJ1-4; D is undetermined. Germline CDR1 reads SGDLS; CDR2 reads YYNGEE. Trimming shortened V by 4 bases and J by 2 bases, and 9 bases separated the two germline ends. The CDR3 spans 14 residues. In nucleotides, the CDR3 is TGTGCCAGCAGCCCCGGAGATACTAATGAAAAACTGTTTTTT. It codes for CASSPGDTNEKLFF.

The V call is TRBV23-1, the J call TRBJ1-5, with D possibly matching TRBD1 (5 bases). TRBV23-1 is an ORF for which the function is uncertain. The CDR3 has 19 residues. V lost 4 bases and J lost 0, with 22 bases in between. DNA of the CDR3: TGCGCCAGCAGTCTTCTCTCCGGGCCGGGGGTTTATAGCAATCAGCCCCAGCATTTT. Residues: CASSLLSGPGVYSNQPQHF.

This chain uses TRBV6-6 with TRBJ2-5; 9 positions match TRBD1. Trimming cost V 10 bases and J 10 bases; bases outside gene matches: 16. The CDR3 sequence is 14 residues long. CDR1 and CDR2 from the germline V gene are MNHNY and SVGAGI (reference sequence). The CDR3 DNA is TGTGCCACCAAAGGTTATGGGGACAGGGAAAGCCAGTACTTC. This gives the protein CATKGYGDRESQYF.

V and J are TRBV18 and TRBJ1-3; D perhaps matches TRBD1 (5 bases). The CDR3 sequence is 17 residues long. Germline loops: CDR1 KGHSH, CDR2 LQKENI. V shed 4 bases and J shed 0 bases, with 16 bases lying between them. CDR3 residues: CASSRVGDSHSGNTIYF. Written as DNA, the CDR3 is TGTGCCAGCTCACGGGTAGGAGACAGCCACTCTGGAAACACCATATATTTT.

The chain joins TRBV5-1 to TRBJ1-1, with TRBD1 matching 7 bases. The junction had 7 bases not matched to a gene; V was cut back by 3 bases and J by 5 bases. Germline CDR1 and CDR2: SGHRS and YFSETQ. The CDR3 is 14 residues long. In nucleotides, the CDR3 is TGCGCCAGCAGCTATCTAGGGGGCGCAACTGAAGCTTTCTTT. Translation gives CASSYLGGATEAFF.

This clone was seen once. The chain recombines TRBV4-3 with TRBJ2-7; 11 nucleotides align to TRBD2. The CDR3 runs 17 residues. V lost 0 bases to trimming and J lost 0 bases; unmatched junction nucleotides: 4. Looked up from germline, CDR1 is LGHNA and CDR2 is YSLEER. CDR3 residues: CASSQDLAGGLSYEQYF. CDR3 coding DNA: TGCGCCAGCAGCCAAGATTTAGCGGGGGGGCTCTCCTACGAGCAGTACTTC.

This clone was found a few times. The CDR3 DNA sequence: TGTGCCAGCAGCTTAGCTCCCCAGGGGGGAGCCAAAAACATTCAGTACTTC. As protein: CASSLAPQGGAKNIQYF. This chain joins TRBV7-6 and TRBJ2-4; possibly TRBD1 for D (7 bases). V lost 0 bases and J lost 0, with 12 bases in between. CDR1 and CDR2 from the germline V gene are SGHVS and FNYEAQ. The CDR3 sequence is 17 residues long.

V usage is TRBV5-1 and J usage is TRBJ2-1, with 15 bases aligning to TRBD2. Germline loops: CDR1 SGHRS, CDR2 YFSETQ. This CDR3 is 16 amino acids long. The V and J ends lost 5 bases and 9 bases, in that order; junction bases with no gene match: 9. The CDR3 region is CASRARGLAGGSEQFF. DNA of the CDR3: TGCGCCAGCAGGGCGAGAGGACTAGCGGGGGGGAGTGAGCAGTTCTTC.

The chain links TRBV6-1 to TRBJ1-1; perhaps TRBD1 as D (6 bases). Trimming stripped 1 base from V and 1 base from J, with 34 bases between. Germline V gene data show CDR1 as MNHNS and CDR2 as SASEGT. The CDR3 spans 23 residues. The CDR3, as DNA: TGTGCCAGCAGTGAAGGGTTAGCCAGGGGACTAATCATCCCTGCATGGCCGAACACTGAAGCTTTCTTT. Protein product: CASSEGLARGLIIPAWPNTEAFF.

The chain carries TRBV5-1 and TRBJ1-6; TRBD1 aligns across 9 bases. From germline, CDR1 is SGHRS and CDR2 YFSETQ. CDR3 size: 17 residues. V was pared by 0 bases and J by 9 bases, with 10 bases of the junction left unmatched. The CDR3 bases are TGCGCCAGCAGCTTGGAAAATCCGGGACAGGGCAGTTCACCCCTCCACTTT. Amino acid sequence: CASSLENPGQGSSPLHF.

This clone occurred a few times. The chain is built from TRBV15 and TRBJ1-5; 10 nucleotides agree with TRBD1. With 1 base clipped from V and 9 bases from J, the junction kept 6 bases outside the gene matches. CDR1 is LNHNV, CDR2 YYDKDF, per germline (reference sequence). The CDR3 spans 15 residues. The CDR3 DNA follows: TGTGCCACCAGCAGAGGAAGGACAGGGGGGAGGCCCCAGCATTTT. Encoded protein: CATSRGRTGGRPQHF.

The genes are TRBV11-3 and TRBJ1-1; no reliable D call. The CDR3 runs to 14 residues. CDR1 and CDR2 from the germline V gene are SGHNT and YENEEA. V lost 5 bases and J lost 6, with 16 bases in between. CDR3 nucleotides: TGTGCCAGCAGCCTTATTGGCAGCGCCTCTGAAGCTTTCTTT. The encoded protein is CASSLIGSASEAFF.

CDR3 coding DNA: TGTGCCAGCAGCTTAGAAAGGACTAGCGGAACCTACGAGCAGTACTTC. Its translation: CASSLERTSGTYEQYF. This chain links TRBV11-2 with TRBJ2-7; 10 bases align to TRBD2. The CDR3 sequence is 16 residues long. Per the germline V gene, CDR1 is SGHAT and CDR2 is FQNNGV. The ends lost 0 bases at V and 2 bases at J; junction bases unmatched: 4. Filled out from reference TRBV11-2 and TRBJ2-7, the complete variable domain reads EAGVAQSPRYKIIEKRQSVAFWCNPISGHATLYWYQQILGQGPKLLIQFQNNGVVDDSQLPKDRFSAERLKGVDSTLKIQPAKLEDSAVYLCASSLERTSGTYEQYFGPGTRLTVT.